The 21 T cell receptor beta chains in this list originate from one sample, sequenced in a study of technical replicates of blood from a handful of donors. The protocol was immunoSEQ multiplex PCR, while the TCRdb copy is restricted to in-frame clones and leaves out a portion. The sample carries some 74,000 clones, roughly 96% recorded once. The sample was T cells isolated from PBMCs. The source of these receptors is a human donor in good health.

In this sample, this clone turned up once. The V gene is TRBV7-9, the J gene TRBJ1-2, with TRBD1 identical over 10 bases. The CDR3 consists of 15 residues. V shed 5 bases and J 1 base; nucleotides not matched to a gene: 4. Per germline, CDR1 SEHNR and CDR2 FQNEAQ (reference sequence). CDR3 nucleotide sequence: TGTGCCAGCAGCCCGGGACAGGGGATTAACTATGGCTACACCTTC. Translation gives CASSPGQGINYGYTF.

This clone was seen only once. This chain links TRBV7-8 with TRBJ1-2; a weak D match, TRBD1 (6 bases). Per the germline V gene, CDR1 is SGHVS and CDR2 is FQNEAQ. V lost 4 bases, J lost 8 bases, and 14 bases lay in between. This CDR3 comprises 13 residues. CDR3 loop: CASSSGGAKGYTF. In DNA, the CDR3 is TGTGCCAGCAGCTCGGGGGGCGCGAAGGGCTACACCTTC.

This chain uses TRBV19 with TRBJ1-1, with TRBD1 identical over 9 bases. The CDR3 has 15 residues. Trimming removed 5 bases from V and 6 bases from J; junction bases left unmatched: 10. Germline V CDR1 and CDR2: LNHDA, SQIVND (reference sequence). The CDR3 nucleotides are TGTGCCAGTAGTCCCGGGACAGGGCCTTTGGCTGAAGCTTTCTTT. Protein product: CASSPGTGPLAEAFF.

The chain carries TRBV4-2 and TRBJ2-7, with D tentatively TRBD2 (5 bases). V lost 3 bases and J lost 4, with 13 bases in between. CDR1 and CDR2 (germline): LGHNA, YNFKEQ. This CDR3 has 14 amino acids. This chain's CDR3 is CASSQGDGLYEQYF. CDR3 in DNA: TGTGCCAGCAGCCAGGGCGACGGACTTTACGAGCAGTACTTC.

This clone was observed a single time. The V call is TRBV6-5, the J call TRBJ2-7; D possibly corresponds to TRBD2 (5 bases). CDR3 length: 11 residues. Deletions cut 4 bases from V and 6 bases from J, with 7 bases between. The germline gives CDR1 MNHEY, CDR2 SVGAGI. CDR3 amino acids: CASSSAGEQYF. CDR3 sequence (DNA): TGTGCCAGCAGTTCGGCGGGCGAGCAGTACTTC.

This CDR3 is CASSHTSGGSSYNEQFF. The CDR3 coding sequence is TGTGCCAGCAGCCATACTAGCGGGGGGAGCTCCTACAATGAGCAGTTCTTC. The V and J genes are TRBV7-8 and TRBJ2-1; 12 nucleotides align to TRBD2. Germline V lookup: CDR1 SGHVS, CDR2 FQNEAQ. The CDR3 runs 17 residues. After removal of 5 bases from V and 0 bases from J, the junction contained 5 bases not matched to a gene.

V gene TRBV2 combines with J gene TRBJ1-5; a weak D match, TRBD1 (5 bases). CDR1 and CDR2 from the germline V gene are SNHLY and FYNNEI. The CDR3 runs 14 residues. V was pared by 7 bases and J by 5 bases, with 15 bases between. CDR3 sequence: CASKGRGEDQPQHF. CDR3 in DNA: TGTGCCAGCAAGGGGAGGGGAGAAGATCAGCCCCAGCATTTT.

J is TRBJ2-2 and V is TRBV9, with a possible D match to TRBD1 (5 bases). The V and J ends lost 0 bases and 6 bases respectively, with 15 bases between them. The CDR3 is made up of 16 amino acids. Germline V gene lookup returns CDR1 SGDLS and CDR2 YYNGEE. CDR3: CASSVASRRVPGELFF. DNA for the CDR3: TGTGCCAGCAGCGTAGCAAGTCGCAGGGTCCCCGGGGAGCTGTTTTTT.

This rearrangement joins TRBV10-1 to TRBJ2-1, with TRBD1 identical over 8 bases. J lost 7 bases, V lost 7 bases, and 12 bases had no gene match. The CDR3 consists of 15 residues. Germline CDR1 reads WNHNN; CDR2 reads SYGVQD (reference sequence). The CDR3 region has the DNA TGCGCCAGCAATAGTCCCGGGACAGGTTATAATGAGCAGTTCTTC. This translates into CASNSPGTGYNEQFF.

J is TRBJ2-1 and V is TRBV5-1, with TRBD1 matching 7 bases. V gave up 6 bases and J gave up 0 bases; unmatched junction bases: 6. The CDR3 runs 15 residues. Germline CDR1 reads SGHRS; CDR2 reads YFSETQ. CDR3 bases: TGCGCCAGCAAAGGGGGACAGTCCTCCTACAATGAGCAGTTCTTC. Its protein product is CASKGGQSSYNEQFF.

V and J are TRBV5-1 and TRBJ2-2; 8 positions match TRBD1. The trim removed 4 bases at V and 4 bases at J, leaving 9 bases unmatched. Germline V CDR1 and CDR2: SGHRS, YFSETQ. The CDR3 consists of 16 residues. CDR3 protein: CASSPDRVRGTGELFF. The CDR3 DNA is TGCGCCAGCAGCCCGGACAGGGTGAGGGGCACCGGGGAGCTGTTTTTT.

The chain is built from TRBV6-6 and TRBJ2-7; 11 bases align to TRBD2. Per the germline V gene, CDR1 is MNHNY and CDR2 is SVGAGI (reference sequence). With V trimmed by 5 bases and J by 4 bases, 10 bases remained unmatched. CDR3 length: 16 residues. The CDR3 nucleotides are TGTGCCAGCAGTAAGGGAACTAGCGGGAGAGGGTACGAGCAGTACTTC. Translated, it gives CASSKGTSGRGYEQYF.

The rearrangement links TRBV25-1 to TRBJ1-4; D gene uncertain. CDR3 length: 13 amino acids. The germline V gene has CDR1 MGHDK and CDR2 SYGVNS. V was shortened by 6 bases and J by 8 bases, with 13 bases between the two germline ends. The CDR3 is CASSEREREKLFF. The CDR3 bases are TGTGCCAGCAGCGAGAGGGAGAGGGAAAAACTGTTTTTT.

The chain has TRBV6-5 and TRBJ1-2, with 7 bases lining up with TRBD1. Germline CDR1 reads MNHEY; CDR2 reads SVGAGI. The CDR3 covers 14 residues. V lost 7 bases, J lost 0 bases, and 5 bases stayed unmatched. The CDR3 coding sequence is TGTGCCAGCACCGCACAGGGGACTAACTATGGCTACACCTTC. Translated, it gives CASTAQGTNYGYTF.

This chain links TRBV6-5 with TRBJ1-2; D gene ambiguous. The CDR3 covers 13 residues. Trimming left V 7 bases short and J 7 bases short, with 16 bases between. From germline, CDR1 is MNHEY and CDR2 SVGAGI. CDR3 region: CASTLGARGGYTF. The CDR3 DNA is TGTGCCAGCACACTCGGTGCTCGTGGTGGCTACACCTTC.

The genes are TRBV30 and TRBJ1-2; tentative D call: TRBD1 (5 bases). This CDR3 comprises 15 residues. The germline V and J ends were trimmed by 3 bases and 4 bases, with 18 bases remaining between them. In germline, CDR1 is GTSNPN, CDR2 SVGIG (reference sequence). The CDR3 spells CAWRGVGQGGYGYTF. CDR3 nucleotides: TGTGCCTGGAGGGGCGTGGGGCAGGGAGGCTATGGCTACACCTTC.

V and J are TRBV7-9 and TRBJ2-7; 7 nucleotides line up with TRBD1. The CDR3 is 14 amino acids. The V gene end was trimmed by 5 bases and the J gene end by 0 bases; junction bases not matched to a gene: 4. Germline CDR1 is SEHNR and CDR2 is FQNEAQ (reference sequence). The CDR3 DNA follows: TGTGCCAGCAGCCAAGGGGGCTCCTCCTACGAGCAGTACTTC. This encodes CASSQGGSSYEQYF.

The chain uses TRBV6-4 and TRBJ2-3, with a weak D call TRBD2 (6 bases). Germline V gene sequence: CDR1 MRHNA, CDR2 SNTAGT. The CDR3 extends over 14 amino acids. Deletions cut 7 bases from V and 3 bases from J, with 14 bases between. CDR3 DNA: TGTGCCAGCAAGAGAGGGGACTTAACAGATACGCAGTATTTT. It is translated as CASKRGDLTDTQYF.

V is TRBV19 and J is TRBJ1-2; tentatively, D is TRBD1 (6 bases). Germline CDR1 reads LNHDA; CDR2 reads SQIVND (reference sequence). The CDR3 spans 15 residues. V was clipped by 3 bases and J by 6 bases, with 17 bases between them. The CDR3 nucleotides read TGTGCCAGTAGTATTGGTTTTCAGGGGATCAATGGCTACACCTTC. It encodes CASSIGFQGINGYTF.

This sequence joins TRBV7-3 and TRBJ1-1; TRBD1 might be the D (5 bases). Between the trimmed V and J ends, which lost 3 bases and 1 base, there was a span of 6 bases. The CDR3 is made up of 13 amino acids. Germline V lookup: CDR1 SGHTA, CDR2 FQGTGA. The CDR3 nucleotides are TGTGCCAGCAGCTTCAGGGCGAACACTGAAGCTTTCTTT. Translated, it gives CASSFRANTEAFF.

CDR3 sequence: CASSEGQLNTEAFF. CDR3 DNA sequence: TGTGCCAGTAGTGAAGGACAGCTGAACACTGAAGCTTTCTTT. The rearrangement joins TRBV19 to TRBJ1-1; weak D call: TRBD1 (6 bases). Germline V gives CDR1 LNHDA, CDR2 SQIVND (reference sequence). The length of the CDR3 is 14 residues. Trimming cost V 5 bases and J 0 bases, with 10 bases left between them.